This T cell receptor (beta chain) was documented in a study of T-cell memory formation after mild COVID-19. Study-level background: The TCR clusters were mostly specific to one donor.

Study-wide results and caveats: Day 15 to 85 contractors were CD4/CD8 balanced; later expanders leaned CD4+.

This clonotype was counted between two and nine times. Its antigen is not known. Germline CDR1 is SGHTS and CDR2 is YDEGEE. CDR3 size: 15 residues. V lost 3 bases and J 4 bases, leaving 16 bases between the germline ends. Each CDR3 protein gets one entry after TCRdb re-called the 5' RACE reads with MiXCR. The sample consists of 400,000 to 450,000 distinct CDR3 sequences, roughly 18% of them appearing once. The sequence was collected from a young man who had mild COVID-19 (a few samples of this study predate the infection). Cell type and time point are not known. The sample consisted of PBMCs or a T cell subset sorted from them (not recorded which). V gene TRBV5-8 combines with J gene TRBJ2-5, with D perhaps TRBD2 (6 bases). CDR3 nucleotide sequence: TGTGCCAGCAGCTGCCCCGGGGGAGCCCTAGAGACCCAGTACTTC. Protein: CASSCPGGALETQYF.